The following is a T cell receptor (beta chain) sequence with its context. This clone's antigen is unknown. Base qualities are not provided; no much larger clone lies one nucleotide away. The data stem from a study of control samples from healthy donors and cancer patients (dated by TCRdb to 2018 to 2020). The library came from the immunoSEQ multiplex PCR assay. The table comes from immuneACCESS by way of TCRdb, which keeps in-frame sequences with V and J called. Part of the clones is missing from these tables; in studies checked, under half for an unresolved V gene and the rest for unknown reasons. The sample table lists around 63,000 clones, around 87% of them with a count of one. Together, the top ten hold 2% to 2.5% of the sample. Sequences were obtained from PBMCs. This receptor was taken from a woman between 50 and 59 years old with head and neck cancer.

CDR3 loop: CAISESRSGELFF. The sequenced DNA is TGTGCCATCAGTGAGTCGAGATCCGGGGAGCTGTTTTTT. The V and J segments used are TRBV10-3 and TRBJ2-2; no confident D gene assignment can be made. The V end loses 0 bases and the J end loses 6 bases, and a stretch of 5 bases separates them. The CDR3 runs 13 residues from the cysteine to the phenylalanine. Only CDR3 DNA is held: 39 bases, read in frame from base 1. Looking up the germline V gene yields CDR1 ENHRY and CDR2 SYGVKD.